This section outlines one T cell receptor beta chain sequence together with its context. The CDR3 is made up of 14 amino acids. V lost 4 bases, J lost 5 bases, and 8 bases stayed unmatched. CDR1 is SGHRS and CDR2 is YFSETQ in the germline V gene. Authors' analysis steps: Estimation of nucleated cell counts was performed using reference gene primer amplification. The data were produced by immunoSEQ multiplex PCR, yet TCRdb's version contains in-frame clones alone and is incomplete. V and J calls and clone size come straight from that table; D and trimming were deduced from the DNA. The table lists around 40,000 clones, around 92% of them singletons, with 12% in the top ten. This entry is derived from a study of blood T cell repertoires in COVID-19. About the study: Collection of acute and convalescent COVID-19 samples took place in the United States, Italy and Spain. The cDNA or gDNA used as material had been derived from T cells, B-cell-depleted T cells, or PBMCs.

The rearrangement uses TRBV5-1 and TRBJ1-1, with 7 positions matching TRBD1. The sequence came from a human donor in a cohort sampled during active COVID-19. The sample taken for sequencing was peripheral blood. The CDR3 sequence is CASSLSTGETEAFF. DNA for the CDR3: TGCGCCAGCAGCCTTTCAACAGGGGAAACTGAAGCTTTCTTT.